This is a list of T cell receptor beta chains from one sample in a study of T cell repertoires in cytomegalovirus infection. TCRdb reanalysed the reads using MiXCR and keeps one entry per CDR3 protein. Among 560,000 or so distinct CDR3 sequences, approximately 15% were seen once, and the ten largest hold roughly a quarter. The sequenced material came from CD8+ T cells from PBMCs. These receptor sequences come from a human donor in good health (CMV status not recorded). Some clones in this sample may be carry-over from other donors' samples. CDR3s include the opening cysteine and the closing phenylalanine or tryptophan. The order of the fields is V gene, J gene, CDR3 length, CDR3 protein.

>TRBV19|TRBJ2-7|15
CASSARQVSSYEQYF
>TRBV10-3|TRBJ1-4|15
CAISESAVINEKLFF
>TRBV6-1|TRBJ1-2|14
CASSRDGNDYGYTF
>TRBV7-4|TRBJ1-1|14
CASSRDLGDTEAFF
>TRBV27|TRBJ1-1|19
CASSLWYSGTGVMNTEAFF
>TRBV29-1|TRBJ1-1|14
CSVDSSYMNTEAFF
>TRBV7-9|TRBJ2-2|16
CASSSQRRGITGELFF
>TRBV5-4|TRBJ2-4|13
CASSSRGENIQYF
>TRBV6-1|TRBJ2-2|17
CASTSYLLAGATGELFF
>TRBV7-9|TRBJ2-1|15
CASSFSARGGREQFF
>TRBV5-6|TRBJ1-3|11
CASSPVDTIYF
>TRBV7-8|TRBJ2-5|15
CASFGTSGGLETQYF
>TRBV30|TRBJ2-1|14
CAWSPNSASEEQFF
>TRBV27|TRBJ1-1|13
CASSVGSLSEAFF